The rows below give T cell receptor beta chains drawn from one sample of a study of T-cell memory formation after mild COVID-19. TCRdb passed the 5' RACE reads through MiXCR, listing each CDR3 protein once. The sample carries tens of thousands of distinct CDR3 sequences, about 6.8% recorded once. Sequenced: PBMCs or a T cell subset sorted from them (not recorded which). The receptors were sampled from an adult who had mild COVID-19 (a few samples of this study predate the infection). Cell type and time point are not known. The CDR3 runs from the conserved cysteine through the conserved F or W. The order of the fields is J gene, CDR3 length, V gene, clone size, D gene, CDR3 protein, CDR3 DNA. The D gene is left open where the match is weak. Where a row states a size, it is once, few, many or the class of an expanded clone; other rows omit it.

J: TRBJ1-2
length: 17
V: TRBV7-2
size: many
D: TRBD1
CDR3: CASSPHAQGAGFYGYTF
DNA: TGTGCCAGCAGCCCACACGCGCAGGGGGCTGGGTTCTATGGCTACACCTTC

J: TRBJ1-1
length: 16
V: TRBV18
size: -
D: -
CDR3: CASSDLLSKDNTEAFF
DNA: TGTGCCAGCTCGGACCTCCTATCGAAGGATAACACTGAAGCTTTCTTT

J: TRBJ2-7
length: 12
V: TRBV11-2
size: many
D: -
CDR3: CASSLDRDEQYF
DNA: TGTGCCAGCAGCTTAGACAGGGACGAGCAGTACTTC

J: TRBJ2-3
length: 14
V: TRBV6-1
size: few
D: TRBD1
CDR3: CASSWGQEPPTQYF
DNA: TGTGCCAGCAGTTGGGGACAGGAGCCCCCTACGCAGTATTTT

J: TRBJ2-1
length: 15
V: TRBV4-1
size: many
D: TRBD2
CDR3: CASSQEGASGYQQFF
DNA: TGCGCCAGCAGCCAAGAAGGGGCTAGCGGATATCAGCAGTTCTTC

J: TRBJ1-6
length: 16
V: TRBV6-5
size: few
D: -
CDR3: CASSYAGRSYNSPLHF
DNA: TGTGCCAGCAGTTACGCTGGGCGGTCCTATAATTCACCCCTCCACTTT

J: TRBJ2-7
length: 12
V: TRBV12-3/TRBV12-4
size: many
D: -
CDR3: CASSLAGYEQYF
DNA: TGTGCCAGCAGTTTAGCGGGTTACGAGCAGTACTTC

J: TRBJ2-5
length: 13
V: TRBV7-3
size: few
D: -
CDR3: CASSYIPQETQYF
DNA: TGTGCCAGCAGCTATATCCCCCAAGAGACCCAGTACTTC

J: TRBJ2-1
length: 15
V: TRBV5-6
size: many
D: TRBD2
CDR3: CASSLNLAGNNEQFF
DNA: TGTGCCAGCAGCTTGAATCTAGCGGGGAACAATGAGCAGTTCTTC

J: TRBJ2-1
length: 13
V: TRBV7-9
size: many
D: TRBD2
CDR3: CASSTSTSGRQFF
DNA: TGTGCCAGCAGCACCTCGACTAGCGGGAGACAGTTCTTC

J: TRBJ2-1
length: 14
V: TRBV20-1
size: -
D: -
CDR3: CSASPFGGQDEQFF
DNA: TGCAGTGCTAGCCCTTTCGGGGGGCAGGATGAGCAGTTCTTC

J: TRBJ1-5
length: 14
V: TRBV29-1
size: -
D: TRBD1
CDR3: CSVSGQGANQPQHF
DNA: TGCAGCGTCTCGGGACAGGGGGCGAATCAGCCCCAGCATTTT

J: TRBJ2-2
length: 13
V: TRBV7-7
size: -
D: -
CDR3: CASSPTWTGELFF
DNA: TGTGCCAGCAGCCCGACCTGGACCGGGGAGCTGTTTTTT

J: TRBJ1-6
length: 15
V: TRBV7-2
size: many
D: TRBD1
CDR3: CASSASTGGRSPLHF
DNA: TGTGCCAGCAGCGCTTCGACAGGGGGGAGGTCACCCCTCCACTTT

J: TRBJ2-7
length: 13
V: TRBV29-1
size: -
D: -
CDR3: CSVRDGGTYEQYF
DNA: TGCAGCGTTAGGGACGGAGGGACCTACGAGCAGTACTTC

J: TRBJ1-6
length: 14
V: TRBV19
size: few
D: -
CDR3: CASISQAENSPLHF
DNA: TGTGCCAGTATTTCACAGGCGGAGAATTCACCCCTCCACTTT

J: TRBJ2-6
length: 19
V: TRBV6-6
size: few
D: TRBD2
CDR3: CASSYSSTSGNTGANVLTF
DNA: TGTGCCAGCAGTTACTCTTCGACTAGCGGTAATACTGGGGCCAACGTCCTGACTTTC

J: TRBJ2-2
length: 16
V: TRBV3-1
size: -
D: TRBD2
CDR3: CASSQEGRGASGELFF
DNA: TGTGCCAGCAGCCAAGAAGGGCGGGGGGCCTCCGGGGAGCTGTTTTTT

J: TRBJ1-5
length: 15
V: TRBV7-9
size: many
D: TRBD1
CDR3: CASSPAGGSNQPQHF
DNA: TGTGCCAGCAGCCCAGCAGGGGGGAGCAATCAGCCCCAGCATTTT

J: TRBJ2-6
length: 15
V: TRBV30
size: -
D: -
CDR3: CAWSYGGSGANVLTF
DNA: TGTGCCTGGAGTTATGGGGGGTCTGGGGCCAACGTCCTGACTTTC

J: TRBJ1-2
length: 12
V: TRBV5-8
size: few
D: -
CDR3: CASSLAFYGYTF
DNA: TGTGCCAGCAGCTTGGCCTTCTATGGCTACACCTTC

J: TRBJ1-4
length: 12
V: TRBV2
size: -
D: -
CDR3: CASKGTNEKLFF
DNA: TGTGCCAGCAAAGGAACTAATGAAAAACTGTTTTTT

J: TRBJ2-3
length: 16
V: TRBV4-1
size: many
D: TRBD2
CDR3: CASSQDQRGTWDTQYF
DNA: TGCGCCAGCAGCCAAGATCAGCGGGGGACCTGGGATACGCAGTATTTT

J: TRBJ2-5
length: 12
V: TRBV20-1
size: many
D: -
CDR3: CSVPVPRETQYF
DNA: TGCAGTGTTCCCGTACCCCGGGAGACCCAGTACTTC

J: TRBJ1-2
length: 13
V: TRBV20-1
size: many
D: -
CDR3: CSAFDRANYGYTF
DNA: TGCAGTGCTTTCGACCGAGCTAACTATGGCTACACCTTC

J: TRBJ2-1
length: 15
V: TRBV5-1
size: -
D: -
CDR3: CASSLGGLGYNEQFF
DNA: TGCGCCAGCAGCTTGGGAGGACTCGGGTACAATGAGCAGTTCTTC

J: TRBJ1-5
length: 15
V: TRBV6-1
size: -
D: -
CDR3: CASTLEMTAYQPQHF
DNA: TGTGCCAGCACCCTAGAGATGACAGCTTATCAGCCCCAGCATTTT

J: TRBJ2-5
length: 16
V: TRBV29-1
size: many
D: -
CDR3: CSVEDPQRSTQETQYF
DNA: TGCAGCGTTGAAGACCCACAGCGATCAACTCAAGAGACCCAGTACTTC

J: TRBJ2-5
length: 16
V: TRBV29-1
size: -
D: -
CDR3: CSVPIPSADPQETQYF
DNA: TGCAGCGTTCCCATCCCCAGCGCAGACCCCCAAGAGACCCAGTACTTC

J: TRBJ2-1
length: 14
V: TRBV5-4
size: many
D: TRBD2
CDR3: CASSSSGAYNEQFF
DNA: TGTGCCAGCAGTTCTAGCGGAGCCTACAATGAGCAGTTCTTC

J: TRBJ2-7
length: 12
V: TRBV11-3
size: few
D: -
CDR3: CASSPDLYEQYF
DNA: TGTGCCAGCAGCCCGGACCTCTACGAGCAGTACTTC

J: TRBJ2-7
length: 14
V: TRBV11-2
size: many
D: -
CDR3: CASSLVGGPYEQYF
DNA: TGTGCCAGCAGCTTAGTTGGGGGACCCTACGAGCAGTACTTC

J: TRBJ2-5
length: 15
V: TRBV7-8
size: many
D: -
CDR3: CASSRRAAKSETQYF
DNA: TGTGCCAGCAGCCGCAGGGCAGCAAAGTCGGAGACCCAGTACTTC

J: TRBJ1-2
length: 16
V: TRBV15
size: -
D: TRBD1
CDR3: CATSLGGQGDTYGYTF
DNA: TGTGCCACCAGCCTCGGGGGGCAGGGGGATACCTATGGCTACACCTTC

J: TRBJ2-3
length: 16
V: TRBV5-4
size: -
D: TRBD1
CDR3: CASSSWTGGARDTQYF
DNA: TGTGCCAGCAGCTCCTGGACAGGGGGAGCGAGAGATACGCAGTATTTT

J: TRBJ1-1
length: 16
V: TRBV5-1
size: few
D: TRBD1
CDR3: CASSGYGTGGNTEAFF
DNA: TGCGCCAGCAGCGGATACGGGACAGGGGGAAACACTGAAGCTTTCTTT

J: TRBJ2-5
length: 14
V: TRBV7-2
size: many
D: -
CDR3: CASSLGPVKETQYF
DNA: TGTGCCAGCAGCTTAGGGCCGGTGAAAGAGACCCAGTACTTC

J: TRBJ2-3
length: 13
V: TRBV19
size: many
D: -
CDR3: CASGAVNTDTQYF
DNA: TGTGCCAGTGGGGCCGTTAACACAGATACGCAGTATTTT

J: TRBJ2-7
length: 12
V: TRBV7-2
size: few
D: -
CDR3: CASSLSGVEQYF
DNA: TGTGCCAGCAGCTTATCAGGGGTCGAGCAGTACTTC

J: TRBJ1-2
length: 12
V: TRBV20-1
size: few
D: -
CDR3: CSAAEDERGYTF
DNA: TGCAGTGCTGCAGAGGACGAACGGGGCTACACCTTC

J: TRBJ2-3
length: 15
V: TRBV4-2
size: many
D: -
CDR3: CASSQAVLPTDTQYF
DNA: TGTGCCAGCAGCCAAGCCGTCCTCCCCACAGATACGCAGTATTTT

J: TRBJ2-3
length: 17
V: TRBV5-1
size: many
D: TRBD2
CDR3: CASSPTSGGASADTQYF
DNA: TGCGCCAGCAGCCCGACTAGCGGGGGGGCCTCGGCAGATACGCAGTATTTT

J: TRBJ2-1
length: 15
V: TRBV5-1
size: many
D: TRBD2
CDR3: CASSLASGSVDEQFF
DNA: TGCGCCAGCAGCTTGGCTAGCGGGAGTGTCGATGAGCAGTTCTTC

J: TRBJ1-1
length: 13
V: TRBV29-1
size: many
D: -
CDR3: CSVGKGGFPEAFF
DNA: TGCAGCGTTGGAAAGGGGGGGTTCCCTGAAGCTTTCTTT

J: TRBJ1-2
length: 13
V: TRBV30
size: few
D: -
CDR3: CACSQGMDYGYTF
DNA: TGTGCCTGTTCTCAGGGGATGGACTATGGCTACACCTTC

J: TRBJ1-5
length: 14
V: TRBV24-1
size: many
D: -
CDR3: CATSDSVRLEPQHF
DNA: TGTGCCACCAGTGATTCGGTTAGACTGGAGCCCCAGCATTTT

J: TRBJ2-1
length: 15
V: TRBV7-8
size: few
D: -
CDR3: CASRPWGQLYNEQFF
DNA: TGTGCCAGCAGACCCTGGGGACAACTATACAATGAGCAGTTCTTC

J: TRBJ2-2
length: 14
V: TRBV7-8
size: medium-sized
D: -
CDR3: CASSLDLAAGELFF
DNA: TGTGCCAGCAGCTTAGATCTAGCCGCCGGGGAGCTGTTTTTT

J: TRBJ2-2
length: 15
V: TRBV7-3
size: -
D: TRBD1
CDR3: CASSLGTGNTGELFF
DNA: TGTGCCAGCAGCTTAGGGACAGGGAACACCGGGGAGCTGTTTTTT

J: TRBJ2-1
length: 16
V: TRBV9
size: many
D: -
CDR3: CASSPRVGGFNNEQFF
DNA: TGTGCCAGCAGCCCCCGAGTGGGGGGCTTCAACAATGAGCAGTTCTTC

J: TRBJ2-2
length: 14
V: TRBV2
size: few
D: -
CDR3: CASSGLLNTGELFF
DNA: TGTGCCAGCAGTGGACTGCTAAACACCGGGGAGCTGTTTTTT

J: TRBJ2-1
length: 13
V: TRBV3-1
size: many
D: -
CDR3: CASSQDDRARQFF
DNA: TGTGCCAGCAGCCAAGATGATAGGGCTCGACAGTTCTTC

J: TRBJ2-1
length: 14
V: TRBV5-4
size: many
D: -
CDR3: CASSLGGRGNEQFF
DNA: TGTGCCAGCAGCTTGGGTGGTCGGGGGAATGAGCAGTTCTTC

J: TRBJ1-1
length: 17
V: TRBV9
size: many
D: -
CDR3: CASSGPSQQTSHTEAFF
DNA: TGTGCCAGCAGCGGACCCAGCCAACAGACAAGTCACACTGAAGCTTTCTTT

J: TRBJ2-7
length: 14
V: TRBV5-1
size: -
D: TRBD1
CDR3: CASSFGTGSYEQYF
DNA: TGCGCCAGCAGCTTCGGGACAGGGTCCTACGAGCAGTACTTC